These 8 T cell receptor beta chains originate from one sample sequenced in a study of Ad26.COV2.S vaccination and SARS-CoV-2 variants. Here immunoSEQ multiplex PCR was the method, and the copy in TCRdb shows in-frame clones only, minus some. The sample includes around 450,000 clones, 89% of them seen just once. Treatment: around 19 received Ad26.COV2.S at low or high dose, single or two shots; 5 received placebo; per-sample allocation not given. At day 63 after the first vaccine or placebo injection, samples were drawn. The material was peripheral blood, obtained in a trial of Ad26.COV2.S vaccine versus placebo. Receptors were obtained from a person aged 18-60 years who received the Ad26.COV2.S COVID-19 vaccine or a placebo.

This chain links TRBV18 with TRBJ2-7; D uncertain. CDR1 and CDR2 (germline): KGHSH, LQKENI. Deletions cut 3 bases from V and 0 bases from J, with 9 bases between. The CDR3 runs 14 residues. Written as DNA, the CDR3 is TGTGCCAGCTCACCTGTATTCAGCTCCTACGAGCAGTACGTC. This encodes CASSPVFSSYEQYV.

DNA of the CDR3: TGTGCCAGCAACCCGCAGGGGGCCGAGACCCAGTACTTC. Its translation: CASNPQGAETQYF. The J gene is TRBJ2-5, the V gene TRBV2; TRBD1 matches at 8 bases. V trimming: 7 bases; J trimming: 5 bases; junction bases outside the gene matches: 6. The CDR3 spans 13 residues. From germline, CDR1 is SNHLY and CDR2 FYNNEI.

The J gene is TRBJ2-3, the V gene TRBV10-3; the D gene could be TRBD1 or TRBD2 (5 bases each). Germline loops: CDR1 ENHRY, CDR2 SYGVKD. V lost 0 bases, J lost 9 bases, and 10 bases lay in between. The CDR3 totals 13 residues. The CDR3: CAISESRGGTQYF. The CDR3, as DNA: TGTGCCATCAGTGAGTCACGGGGCGGAACGCAGTATTTT.

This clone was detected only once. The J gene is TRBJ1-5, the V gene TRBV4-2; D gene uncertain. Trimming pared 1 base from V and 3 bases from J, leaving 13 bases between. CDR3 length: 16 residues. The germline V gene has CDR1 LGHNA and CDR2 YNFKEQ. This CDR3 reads CASSQGTEVNNQPQHF. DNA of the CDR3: TGTGCCAGCAGCCAAGGGACGGAGGTTAACAATCAGCCCCAGCATTTT.

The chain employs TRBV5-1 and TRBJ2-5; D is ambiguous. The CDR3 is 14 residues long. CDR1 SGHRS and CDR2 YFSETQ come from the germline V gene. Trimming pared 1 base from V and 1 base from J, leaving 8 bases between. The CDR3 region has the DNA TGCGCCAGCAGCTTGTATTCGGGCCAAGAGACCCAGTACTTC. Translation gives CASSLYSGQETQYF.

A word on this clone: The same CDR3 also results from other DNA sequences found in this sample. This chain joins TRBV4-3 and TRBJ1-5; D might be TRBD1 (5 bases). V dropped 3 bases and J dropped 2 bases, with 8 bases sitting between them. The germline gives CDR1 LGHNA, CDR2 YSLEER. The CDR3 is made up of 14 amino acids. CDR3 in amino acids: CASSQDTRNQPQHF. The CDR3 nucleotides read TGCGCCAGCAGCCAGGACACCCGCAATCAGCCCCAGCATTTT.

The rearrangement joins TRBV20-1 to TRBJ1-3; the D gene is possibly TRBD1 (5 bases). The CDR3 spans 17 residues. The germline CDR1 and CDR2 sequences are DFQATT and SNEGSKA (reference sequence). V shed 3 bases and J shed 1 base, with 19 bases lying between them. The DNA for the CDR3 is TGCAGTGCTAGTCACCTTGGACTCAGGGCGTCTGGAAACACCATATATTTT. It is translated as CSASHLGLRASGNTIYF.

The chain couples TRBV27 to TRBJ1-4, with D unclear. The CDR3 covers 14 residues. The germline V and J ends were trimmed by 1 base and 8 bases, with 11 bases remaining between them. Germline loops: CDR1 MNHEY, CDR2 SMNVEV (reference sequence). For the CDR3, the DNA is TGTGCCAGCAGTTTATTGGGGAGAGGCGAAAAACTGTTTTTT. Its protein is CASSLLGRGEKLFF.